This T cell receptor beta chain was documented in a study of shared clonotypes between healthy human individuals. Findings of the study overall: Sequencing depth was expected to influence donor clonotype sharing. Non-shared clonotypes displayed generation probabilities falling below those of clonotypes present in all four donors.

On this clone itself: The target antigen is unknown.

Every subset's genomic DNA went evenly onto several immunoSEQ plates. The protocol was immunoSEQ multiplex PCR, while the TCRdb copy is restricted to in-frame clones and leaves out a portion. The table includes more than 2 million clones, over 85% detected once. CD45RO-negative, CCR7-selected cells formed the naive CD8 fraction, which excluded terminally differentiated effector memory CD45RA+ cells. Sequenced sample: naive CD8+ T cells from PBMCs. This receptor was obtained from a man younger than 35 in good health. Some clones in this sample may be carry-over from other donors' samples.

CDR3 in amino acids: CASSVSRLAETYEQYF. In DNA form, the CDR3 reads TGTGCCAGCAGCGTCTCCCGACTAGCGGAGACCTACGAGCAGTACTTC. The chain recombines TRBV9 with TRBJ2-7; TRBD2 aligns across 9 bases. Per the germline V gene, CDR1 is SGDLS and CDR2 is YYNGEE. After removal of 2 bases from V and 2 bases from J, the junction contained 8 bases not matched to a gene. This CDR3 comprises 16 residues.